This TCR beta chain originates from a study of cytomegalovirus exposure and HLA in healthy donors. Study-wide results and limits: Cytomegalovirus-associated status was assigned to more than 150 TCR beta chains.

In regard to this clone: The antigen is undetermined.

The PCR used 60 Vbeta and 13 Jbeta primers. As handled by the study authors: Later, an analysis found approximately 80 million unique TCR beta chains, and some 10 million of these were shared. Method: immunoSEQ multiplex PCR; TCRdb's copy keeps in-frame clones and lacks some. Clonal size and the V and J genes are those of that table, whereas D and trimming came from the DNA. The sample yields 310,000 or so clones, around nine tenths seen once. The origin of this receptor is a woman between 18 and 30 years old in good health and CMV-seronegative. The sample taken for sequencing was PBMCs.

CDR3 bases: TGTGCCAGCTCACTTGGACAGCCGAATCAGCCCCAGCATTTT. This gives the protein CASSLGQPNQPQHF. The chain employs TRBV18 and TRBJ1-5, with D perhaps TRBD1 (6 bases). Trimming cost V 4 bases and J 4 bases, with 11 bases left between them. Germline CDR1 KGHSH, CDR2 LQKENI. The CDR3 is made up of 14 amino acids.